The 19 T cell receptor beta chains presented below share a single source sample, sequenced in a study of T cell repertoires in cytomegalovirus infection (dated by TCRdb to about 2019). The sequencer listed for this sample is Illumina HiSeq 1500. TCRdb cleaned the public reads at Q25 with fastp, built clones with MiXCR and kept in-frame beta chains. All rows with the same CDR3 protein become a single entry with the most common DNA and genes. The sample table lists around 250,000 distinct CDR3 sequences, over 15% of them with a count of one. Clones ranked in the top ten supply over 40% of the sample. Material: CD8+ T cells from PBMCs. These receptor sequences come from a human donor in good health (CMV status not recorded). Some clones in this sample may be carry-over from other donors' samples.

This clonotype came up many times. This sequence joins TRBV14 and TRBJ2-7; D is undetermined. V was pared by 0 bases and J by 5 bases, with 14 bases between. In germline, CDR1 is SGHDN, CDR2 FVKESK. This CDR3 has 15 amino acids. The CDR3: CASSQDPSPVHEQYF. The CDR3 DNA sequence: TGTGCCAGCAGCCAAGATCCAAGCCCCGTGCACGAGCAGTACTTC.

This clonotype was counted only a few times. The rearrangement joins TRBV6-1 to TRBJ2-7; 8 nucleotides agree with TRBD2. Trimming removed 7 bases from V and 5 bases from J; junction bases left unmatched: 7. The CDR3 covers 13 residues. Germline V gene lookup returns CDR1 MNHNS and CDR2 SASEGT. CDR3 amino acids: CASTGGLPDEQYF. Written as DNA, the CDR3 is TGTGCCAGCACGGGGGGGCTCCCTGACGAGCAGTACTTC.

In this sample, this clonotype turned up a few times. This may be a read error, as it is one base from a much larger clone. This chain joins TRBV11-2 and TRBJ1-1; tentatively, D is TRBD1 (5 bases). Germline CDR1 and CDR2: SGHAT and FQNNGV. The CDR3 loop spans 17 amino acids. Trimming removed 1 base from V and 11 bases from J, with 26 bases in between. CDR3 in DNA: TGTGCCAGCAGCTTAGCCCTTCCGGGGCAGGGTAAAGGTACGGCTTTCTTT. Protein product: CASSLALPGQGKGTAFF.

This clonotype has a handful of counts. The chain links TRBV20-1 to TRBJ1-4, with TRBD1 matching over 8 bases. CDR3 length equals 16 residues. Per the germline V gene, CDR1 is DFQATT and CDR2 is SNEGSKA (reference sequence). Trimming removed 0 bases from V and 6 bases from J; junction bases left unmatched: 9. In DNA form, the CDR3 reads TGCAGTGCTAGAGACGGGCAGGGGGCGCATCATGAAAAACTGTTTTTT. The encoded protein is CSARDGQGAHHEKLFF.

In this sample, this clonotype turned up a few times. The rearrangement joins TRBV7-8 to TRBJ2-7; no definite D call. V was clipped by 2 bases and J by 0 bases, with 11 bases between them. CDR1 and CDR2 (germline): SGHVS, FQNEAQ. CDR3 size: 15 residues. CDR3 residues: CASSLLGGSSYEQYF. The CDR3 coding sequence is TGTGCCAGCAGCTTACTTGGCGGAAGCTCCTACGAGCAGTACTTC.

V usage is TRBV9 and J usage is TRBJ2-7; D may be TRBD1 (6 bases). V was pared by 0 bases and J by 3 bases, with 10 bases between. The CDR3 consists of 14 residues. Germline-derived CDR1 and CDR2 are SGDLS and YYNGEE. The CDR3 bases are TGTGCCAGCAGCGTAGCAGGGGACGACTACGAGCAGTACTTC. This gives the protein CASSVAGDDYEQYF.

This clonotype was picked up a small number of times. The chain links TRBV7-9 to TRBJ2-1; 8 bases align to TRBD1. This CDR3 is built from 15 residues. CDR1 is SEHNR, CDR2 FQNEAQ, per germline (reference sequence). J lost 5 bases, V lost 6 bases, and 9 bases had no gene match. The CDR3 is CASRFTGGQDNEQFF. Here the CDR3 DNA reads TGTGCCAGCAGGTTCACAGGGGGGCAGGACAATGAGCAGTTCTTC. Combining the CDR3 with reference TRBV7-9 and TRBJ2-1 gives the whole variable domain DTGVSQNPRHKITKRGQNVTFRCDPISEHNRLYWYRQTLGQGPEFLTYFQNEAQLEKSRLLSDRFSAERPKGSFSTLEIQRTEQGDSAMYLCASRFTGGQDNEQFFGPGTRLTVL.

This clonotype has a handful of counts. The V gene is TRBV3-1, the J gene TRBJ2-3; D not certain. Germline V gene data show CDR1 as LGHDT and CDR2 as YNNKEL (reference sequence). This CDR3 has 14 residues. Trimming cost V 4 bases and J 6 bases, with 14 bases left between them. CDR3 DNA: TGTGCCAGCAGCCCTATAGACCGACGGGATACGCAGTATTTT. Its protein product is CASSPIDRRDTQYF.

This clonotype was observed many times. The chain employs TRBV7-2 and TRBJ1-3; TRBD1 agrees at 8 bases. With V trimmed by 5 bases and J by 4 bases, 10 bases remained unmatched. This CDR3 has 16 residues. Germline CDR1 SGHTA, CDR2 FQGNSA. CDR3 residues: CASSPRTGRVGNTIYF. Here the CDR3 DNA reads TGTGCCAGCAGCCCCCGGACAGGGAGAGTCGGAAACACCATATATTTT.

A single count supports this clonotype. At one end, the junction sequence differs from germline, possibly due to a read error. The V gene is TRBV18, the J gene TRBJ1-1, with 9 positions matching TRBD1. The CDR3 runs to 17 residues. The V gene's germline CDR1 is KGHSH and CDR2 LQKENI. The DNA for the CDR3 is TGTGCCAACTCACCCGACGGATACAGGGGGCAGAACACTGAAGCTTTCTTT. Its translation is CANSPDGYRGQNTEAFF.

In this sample, this clonotype turned up many times. The J gene is TRBJ2-1, the V gene TRBV29-1, with D perhaps being TRBD1 or TRBD2 (5 bases each). CDR1 and CDR2 (germline): SQVTM, ANQGSEA. This CDR3 comprises 13 residues. Trimming pared 1 base from V and 6 bases from J, leaving 10 bases between. For the CDR3, the DNA is TGCAGCGTTGAAGGGGGCGGGTTCAATGAGCAGTTCTTC. Amino acid sequence: CSVEGGGFNEQFF.

This clonotype was recorded many times. V and J are TRBV7-9 and TRBJ2-7; tentatively, D is TRBD1 (5 bases). CDR1 SEHNR and CDR2 FQNEAQ come from the germline V gene (reference sequence). The CDR3 contains 15 residues. Deletions cut 6 bases from V and 3 bases from J, with 18 bases between. The CDR3 protein is CASSIDRLGYYEQYF. The CDR3 region has the DNA TGTGCCAGCAGTATTGACAGACTGGGGTACTACGAGCAGTACTTC.

This clonotype was counted at least ten times. The chain recombines TRBV7-9 with TRBJ2-5; 7 positions match TRBD2. This CDR3 comprises 14 residues. Per the germline V gene, CDR1 is SEHNR and CDR2 is FQNEAQ (reference sequence). V shed 5 bases and J 0 bases; nucleotides not matched to a gene: 3. CDR3 DNA: TGTGCCAGCAGCCTGCGGGGGAACCAAGAGACCCAGTACTTC. As protein: CASSLRGNQETQYF. The variable domain in full, with the rest retrieved from reference TRBV7-9 and TRBJ2-5, is DTGVSQNPRHKITKRGQNVTFRCDPISEHNRLYWYRQTLGQGPEFLTYFQNEAQLEKSRLLSDRFSAERPKGSFSTLEIQRTEQGDSAMYLCASSLRGNQETQYFGPGTRLLVL.

This chain uses TRBV7-6 with TRBJ2-5, with D maybe TRBD1 (5 bases). This CDR3 spans 15 amino acids. Germline loops: CDR1 SGHVS, CDR2 FNYEAQ. Trimming cost V 1 base and J 3 bases, with 12 bases left between them. CDR3 nucleotides: TGTGCCAGCAGCTTAGGTTGGCAGGGTAAAGAGACCCAGTACTTC. Protein sequence: CASSLGWQGKETQYF. The full variable domain, rest sourced from reference TRBV7-6 and TRBJ2-5, is GAGVSQSPRYKVTKRGQDVALRCDPISGHVSLYWYRQALGQGPEFLTYFNYEAQQDKSGLPNDRFSAERPEGSISTLTIQRTEQRDSAMYRCASSLGWQGKETQYFGPGTRLLVL.

The genes are TRBV6-4 and TRBJ2-1; a weak D match, TRBD2 (7 bases). The CDR3 is made up of 13 amino acids. CDR1 and CDR2 from the germline V gene are MRHNA and SNTAGT. V was clipped by 5 bases and J by 9 bases, with 14 bases between them. CDR3 protein: CASSSAGEGEQFF. Written as DNA, the CDR3 is TGTGCCAGCAGTAGCGCAGGGGAGGGTGAGCAGTTCTTC.

This clonotype was observed a handful of times. V gene TRBV7-9 combines with J gene TRBJ1-1; weak D call: TRBD1 (6 bases). V was pared by 5 bases and J by 0 bases, with 10 bases between. The CDR3 length is 14 residues. Germline V gene lookup returns CDR1 SEHNR and CDR2 FQNEAQ (reference sequence). For the CDR3, the DNA is TGTGCCAGCAGCCCCCGGGACATGAACACTGAAGCTTTCTTT. Translation: CASSPRDMNTEAFF. The full variable domain, with the rest looked up from reference TRBV7-9 and TRBJ1-1, is DTGVSQNPRHKITKRGQNVTFRCDPISEHNRLYWYRQTLGQGPEFLTYFQNEAQLEKSRLLSDRFSAERPKGSFSTLEIQRTEQGDSAMYLCASSPRDMNTEAFFGQGTRLTVV.

This clonotype was counted many times. The chain carries TRBV12-3 or TRBV12-4 and TRBJ2-6; no clear D gene. V was trimmed by 4 bases and J by 3 bases, leaving 7 bases between them. The CDR3 is 14 residues long. CDR3 in amino acids: CASSSMLGANVLTF. The CDR3, as DNA: TGTGCCAGCAGTTCGATGCTTGGGGCCAACGTCCTGACTTTC.

The genes are TRBV7-4 and TRBJ1-5; D is possibly TRBD1 (6 bases). CDR1 is SGHVT and CDR2 is SQSDAQ in the germline V gene. The germline V and J ends were trimmed by 1 base and 7 bases, with 14 bases remaining between them. The CDR3 has 15 amino acids. CDR3 region: CASSLGQDEGQPQHF. The CDR3 coding sequence is TGTGCCAGCAGCTTAGGACAGGACGAAGGCCAGCCCCAGCATTTT.

This clonotype was picked up a small number of times. The chain joins TRBV6-2 or TRBV6-3 to TRBJ2-1, with a weak D call TRBD2 (5 bases). V was cut by 0 bases and J by 0 bases, with 27 bases left in between. Per the germline V gene, CDR1 is MNHEY and CDR2 is SVGEGT. This CDR3 has 22 residues. The CDR3 region has the DNA TGTGCCAGCAGTTACTCGATGGGCTGGCTAGTTAATCTGGGGAGCTCCTACAATGAGCAGTTCTTC. Protein sequence: CASSYSMGWLVNLGSSYNEQFF.